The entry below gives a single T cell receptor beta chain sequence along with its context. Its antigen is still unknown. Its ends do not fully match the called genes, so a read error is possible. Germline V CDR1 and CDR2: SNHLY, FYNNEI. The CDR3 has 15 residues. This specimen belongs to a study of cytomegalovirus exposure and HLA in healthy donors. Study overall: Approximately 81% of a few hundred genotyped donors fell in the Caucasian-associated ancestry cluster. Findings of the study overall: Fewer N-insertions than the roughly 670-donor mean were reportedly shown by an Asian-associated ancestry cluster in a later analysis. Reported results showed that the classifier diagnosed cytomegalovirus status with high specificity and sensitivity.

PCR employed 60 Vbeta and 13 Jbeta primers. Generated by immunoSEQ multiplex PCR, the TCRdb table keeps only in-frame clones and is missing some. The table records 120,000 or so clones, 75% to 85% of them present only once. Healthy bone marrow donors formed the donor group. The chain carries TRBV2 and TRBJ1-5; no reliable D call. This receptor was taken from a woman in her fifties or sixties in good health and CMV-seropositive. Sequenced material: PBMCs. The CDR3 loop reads CASSVVDYSNQPRHF. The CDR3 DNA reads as TGTGCCAGCAGTGTTGTGGATTATAGCAATCAGCCCCGGCATTTT.